These 21 T cell receptor beta chains share one sample of origin, sequenced in a study of human T cells and chemical hapten exposure (TCRdb year 2021). The sample's time point label is to be understood as: patch test 1, 2 weeks after DPC sensitization. This sample's treatment or condition label indicates: therapeutic diphenylcyclopropenone sensitization with weekly scalp DPC. Library preparation employed RACE. The listed sequencing device is NextSeq 500. TCRdb trimmed public reads at Q25 via fastp, called clones via MiXCR and kept in-frame beta chains. For every CDR3 protein sequence, its rows merge into one entry that carries the most common genes and DNA. The table for this sample lists approximately 74,000 distinct CDR3 sequences; around a third of them were counted only once. The ten largest account for about 9% of the sample. The input for sequencing was whole blood, taken in connection with sensitization to the hapten diphenylcyclopropenone (DPC). These TCRs come from a man in his forties or fifties with alopecia areata. Some clones in this sample may be carry-over from other donors' samples.

This chain connects TRBV3-1 to TRBJ2-5, with TRBD1 identical over 8 bases. Germline-derived CDR1 and CDR2 are LGHDT and YNNKEL (reference sequence). J lost 4 bases, V lost 4 bases, and 5 bases had no gene match. The CDR3 contains 14 residues. The CDR3 DNA is TGTGCCAGCAGCCCTACAGGGGGAGGAGAGACCCAGTACTTC. The encoded protein is CASSPTGGGETQYF.

J is TRBJ2-7 and V is TRBV7-9; 7 nucleotides align to TRBD1. CDR1 and CDR2 (germline): SEHNR, FQNEAQ (reference sequence). The V and J ends lost 5 bases and 2 bases, in that order; junction bases with no gene match: 12. This CDR3 comprises 16 residues. The CDR3 DNA sequence: TGTGCCAGCAGCCTAGGGACAGCTGGTGGCCCCTACGAGCAGTACTTC. It encodes CASSLGTAGGPYEQYF.

The chain is built from TRBV2 and TRBJ2-1, with D perhaps TRBD1 (6 bases). CDR3 length equals 13 residues. The V gene's germline CDR1 is SNHLY and CDR2 FYNNEI. The V gene lost 0 bases and the J gene lost 9 bases, with 9 bases spanning the gap. The CDR3 region is CASSEAQGGEQFF. The CDR3 region has the DNA TGTGCCAGCAGTGAAGCACAAGGGGGTGAGCAGTTCTTC. The complete variable domain, with remaining parts taken from reference TRBV2 and TRBJ2-1, reads EPEVTQTPSHQVTQMGQEVILRCVPISNHLYFYWYRQILGQKVEFLVSFYNNEISEKSEIFDDQFSVERPDGSNFTLKIRSTKLEDSAMYFCASSEAQGGEQFFGPGTRLTVL.

The chain employs TRBV5-1 and TRBJ2-5; unclear D gene. Deletions cut 3 bases from V and 5 bases from J, with 8 bases between. Germline lookup yields CDR1 SGHRS and CDR2 YFSETQ. The CDR3 totals 12 residues. The CDR3 loop reads CASSSSGETQYF. CDR3 DNA sequence: TGCGCCAGCAGCTCGTCTGGGGAGACCCAGTACTTC.

A few counts support this clonotype. The chain links TRBV12-3 or TRBV12-4 to TRBJ2-5, with D tentatively TRBD1 (5 bases). The CDR3 totals 15 residues. The germline V and J ends were trimmed by 2 bases and 5 bases, with 15 bases remaining between them. The CDR3 is CASSLLPGRRETQYF. CDR3 bases: TGTGCCAGCAGTTTACTCCCAGGGCGAAGGGAGACCCAGTACTTC.

This clonotype was recorded only once. The gene calls are TRBV20-1 and TRBJ1-2, with 9 positions matching TRBD1. The CDR3 covers 15 residues. Germline lookup yields CDR1 DFQATT and CDR2 SNEGSKA (reference sequence). Trimming removed 2 bases from V and 5 bases from J; junction bases left unmatched: 9. As DNA, the CDR3 is TGCAGTGCTAGACTAGGACAGGGGTCCTTTTATGGCTACACCTTC. The encoded protein is CSARLGQGSFYGYTF.

This clonotype was observed a handful of times. The CDR3 region is CASSLGNEQYF. The CDR3 region has the DNA TGTGCCAGCAGCTTAGGAAACGAGCAGTACTTC. The V call is TRBV5-4, the J call TRBJ2-7, with no clear D. Germline lookup yields CDR1 SGHNT and CDR2 YYREEE (reference sequence). V lost 2 bases and J lost 5, with 5 bases in between. The length of the CDR3 is 11 residues.

CDR3 amino acids: CSARGTTSYEQYF. CDR3 DNA sequence: TGCAGTGCTAGGGGGACGACCTCCTACGAGCAGTACTTC. The rearrangement uses TRBV20-1 and TRBJ2-7; D may match TRBD1 or TRBD2 (5 bases each). The CDR3 is 13 residues long. CDR1 and CDR2 (germline): DFQATT, SNEGSKA (reference sequence). Trimming pared 3 bases from V and 0 bases from J, leaving 9 bases between.

This clonotype is a singleton in its sample. This chain links TRBV27 with TRBJ2-1; 8 bases map to TRBD2. Trimming at V came to 5 bases and at J to 2 bases, leaving 11 bases not matched to a gene. The CDR3 runs to 17 residues. Germline V CDR1 and CDR2: MNHEY, SMNVEV (reference sequence). The CDR3 coding sequence is TGTGCCAGCAGTCCCTTGCGGGGGGCGCGAACCTACAATGAGCAGTTCTTC. Protein: CASSPLRGARTYNEQFF.

This clonotype has only a few counts. The chain carries TRBV25-1 and TRBJ2-1, with TRBD2 as a possible D gene (6 bases). The length of the CDR3 is 17 residues. Trimming removed 1 base at V and 7 bases at J, with 20 bases between. Germline V gene sequence: CDR1 MGHDK, CDR2 SYGVNS. CDR3: CASSESRPGLGTNEQFF. The CDR3 DNA reads TGTGCCAGCAGTGAATCCCGACCGGGACTCGGCACAAATGAGCAGTTCTTC.

The chain employs TRBV6-5 and TRBJ1-6; TRBD1 matches 10 bases. Unmatched junction bases numbered 12, after V lost 0 bases and J lost 13 bases. Germline V gene data show CDR1 as MNHEY and CDR2 as SVGAGI. This CDR3 is 17 amino acids long. CDR3 loop: CASSYSGTGAAISPLHF. As DNA, the CDR3 is TGTGCCAGCAGTTACTCCGGGACAGGGGCGGCTATATCGCCCCTCCACTTT.

The V gene is TRBV20-1, the J gene TRBJ2-1; D uncertain. Germline V gives CDR1 DFQATT, CDR2 SNEGSKA (reference sequence). There are 12 residues in the CDR3. The V end lost 2 bases, the J end lost 8 bases, and 10 bases lay between the germline ends. The CDR3 loop is CSARLEWDEQFF. The CDR3 nucleotides read TGCAGTGCTAGATTAGAGTGGGATGAGCAGTTCTTC.

DNA for the CDR3: TGTGCCAGCAGTCCTAGCGGGAGGGCATTCGGCGAGCAGTACTTC. This encodes CASSPSGRAFGEQYF. The rearrangement uses TRBV6-2 or TRBV6-3 and TRBJ2-7; 12 bases are shared with TRBD2. The CDR3 covers 15 residues. The V and J ends lost 5 bases and 6 bases, in that order; junction bases with no gene match: 8. Looked up from germline, CDR1 is MNHEY and CDR2 is SVGEGT.

This clonotype was detected a few times. The J gene is TRBJ2-7, the V gene TRBV12-3 or TRBV12-4; TRBD1 is a possible D gene (6 bases). The CDR3 covers 14 residues. Trimming took 8 bases from V and 5 from J, leaving 19 bases between them. CDR3 in DNA: TGTGCCAGCGTCGATCCGGGACAACCCCACGAGCAGTACTTC. Its protein product is CASVDPGQPHEQYF.

This clonotype showed up just a few times. V and J are TRBV11-2 and TRBJ1-2; D remains ambiguous. V lost 10 bases, J lost 2 bases, and 11 bases lay in between. This CDR3 region has 12 residues. CDR1 is SGHAT and CDR2 is FQNNGV in the germline V gene. CDR3 in amino acids: CATRFRNYGYTF. In nucleotides, the CDR3 is TGTGCCACGAGGTTCAGGAACTATGGCTACACCTTC.

The chain is built from TRBV5-6 and TRBJ1-1; D might be TRBD1 (5 bases). V lost 4 bases and J lost 0, with 10 bases in between. Germline CDR1 reads SGHDT; CDR2 reads YYEEEE. The CDR3 totals 14 residues. The CDR3 coding sequence is TGTGCCAGCAGCCCGACAGCGATGAACACTGAAGCTTTCTTT. Translated, it gives CASSPTAMNTEAFF.

This chain links TRBV20-1 with TRBJ2-7, with 8 bases matching TRBD1. The CDR3 extends over 15 amino acids. Germline CDR1 is DFQATT and CDR2 is SNEGSKA (reference sequence). Trimming removed 1 base from V and 7 bases from J; junction bases left unmatched: 12. The CDR3 bases are TGCAGTGCTAGAGGTCACAGGGGGGAGTTTCGGGAGCAGTACTTC. It encodes CSARGHRGEFREQYF.

This clonotype was observed a single time. CDR3 sequence (DNA): TGTGCCAGCAGTGTACCTCCCGGGACAGGGCTGAACGAGCAGTACTTC. It codes for CASSVPPGTGLNEQYF. The chain employs TRBV28 and TRBJ2-7; 9 bases are shared with TRBD1. Germline V CDR1 and CDR2: MDHEN, SYDVKM. This CDR3 comprises 16 residues. After removal of 5 bases from V and 5 bases from J, the junction contained 13 bases not matched to a gene.

This rearrangement joins TRBV7-8 to TRBJ2-4, with D perhaps TRBD2 (6 bases). Germline V CDR1 and CDR2: SGHVS, FQNEAQ. This CDR3 is 19 amino acids long. Trimming shortened V by 1 base and J by 5 bases, and 24 bases separated the two germline ends. The CDR3 loop is CASSLGEGTGDYAENIQYF. As DNA, the CDR3 is TGTGCCAGCAGCTTAGGCGAGGGGACGGGGGATTATGCGGAAAACATTCAGTACTTC.

This chain links TRBV6-2 or TRBV6-3 with TRBJ2-4; TRBD1 might be the D (6 bases). The CDR3 contains 14 residues. V was pared by 6 bases and J by 6 bases, with 15 bases between. Germline V CDR1 and CDR2: MNHEY, SVGEGT. The CDR3 coding sequence is TGTGCCAGCAGCTTAACAGGGAGTGGAAACATTCAGTACTTC. Translation gives CASSLTGSGNIQYF.

This clonotype turned up a few times. This chain uses TRBV7-8 with TRBJ2-1, with 11 bases that match TRBD2. Germline CDR1 is SGHVS and CDR2 is FQNEAQ. The CDR3 has 16 amino acids. V lost 5 bases and J lost 7; bases outside the gene matches: 10. The DNA for the CDR3 is TGTGCCAGCAGCCAACCACCCGGGACTAGCGGTAATGAGCAGTTCTTC. Residues: CASSQPPGTSGNEQFF.